The clone carrying this T cell receptor beta chain was found a few times. The source of the sample is a study of T cell repertoires in cytomegalovirus infection. Turning to the study itself: From public TCR beta signatures came an indication of both CMV infection and matching HLA type.

The germline gives CDR1 LNHNV, CDR2 YYDKDF (reference sequence). With 0 bases removed from V and 1 base from J, the gap between germline ends came to 12 bases. This CDR3 is built from 16 residues. TCRdb passed the reads through MiXCR, listing each CDR3 protein once. This repertoire shows 500,000 or so distinct CDR3 sequences, about 15% found once; its top ten account for about 24%. V and J are TRBV15 and TRBJ1-1; D gene ambiguous. The TCR comes from a human donor in good health (CMV status not recorded). Some clones in this sample may be carry-over from other donors' samples. Input material: CD8+ T cells from PBMCs. CDR3 sequence (DNA): TGTGCCACCAGCAGAGATCGGCTGACGGCGAACACTGAAGCTTTCTTT. Amino acid sequence: CATSRDRLTANTEAFF.